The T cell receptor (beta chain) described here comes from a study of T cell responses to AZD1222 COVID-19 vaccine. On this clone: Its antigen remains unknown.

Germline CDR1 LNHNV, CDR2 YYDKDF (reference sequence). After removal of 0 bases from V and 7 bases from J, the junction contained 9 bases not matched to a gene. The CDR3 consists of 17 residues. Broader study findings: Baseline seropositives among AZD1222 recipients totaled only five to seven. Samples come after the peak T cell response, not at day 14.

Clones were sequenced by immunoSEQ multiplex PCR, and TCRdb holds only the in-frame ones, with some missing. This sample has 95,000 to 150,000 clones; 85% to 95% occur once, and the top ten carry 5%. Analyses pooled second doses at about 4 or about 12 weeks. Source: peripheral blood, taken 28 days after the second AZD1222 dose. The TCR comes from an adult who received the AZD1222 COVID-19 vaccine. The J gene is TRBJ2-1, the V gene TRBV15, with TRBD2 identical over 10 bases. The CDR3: CATSRDIGAGGLNEQFF. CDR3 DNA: TGTGCCACCAGCAGAGATATAGGAGCGGGAGGGTTAAATGAGCAGTTCTTC.